These 14 T cell receptor beta chains share one sample of origin, sequenced in a study of shared clonotypes between healthy human individuals. Naive CD8 cells, CD45RO-negative and positively selected for CCR7, excluded terminally differentiated effector memory CD45RA+ cells. The data were produced by immunoSEQ multiplex PCR, yet TCRdb's version contains in-frame clones alone and is incomplete. The sample holds about 2.2 million clones, 90% to 95% seen once. The sequenced sample was naive CD8+ T cells from PBMCs. All receptors come from a young man in good health. Some clones in this sample may be carry-over from other donors' samples.

The CDR3 sequence is CASHSGLHEQFF. The CDR3 DNA reads TGTGCCAGCCACTCCGGACTCCATGAGCAGTTCTTC. The rearrangement joins TRBV19 to TRBJ2-1; a possible D gene is TRBD2 (5 bases). The CDR3 runs 12 residues. The V end lost 9 bases, the J end lost 8 bases, and 14 bases lay between the germline ends. Germline V lookup: CDR1 LNHDA, CDR2 SQIVND (reference sequence).

This clone occurred a few times. The chain is built from TRBV28 and TRBJ1-2, with 7 positions matching TRBD1. V lost 5 bases to trimming and J lost 2 bases; unmatched junction nucleotides: 5. Per the germline V gene, CDR1 is MDHEN and CDR2 is SYDVKM. The CDR3 runs to 14 residues. The CDR3 nucleotides read TGTGCCAGCAGTGCCGAACAGGGGAACTATGGCTACACCTTC. Protein sequence: CASSAEQGNYGYTF.

The chain has TRBV10-3 and TRBJ2-7; D gene uncertain. Per the germline V gene, CDR1 is ENHRY and CDR2 is SYGVKD. This CDR3 comprises 12 residues. The V end was cut by 4 bases, the J end by 5 bases, with 9 bases between. As DNA, the CDR3 is TGTGCCATCAGTGTGCGAGATCACGAGCAGTACTTC. This sequence encodes CAISVRDHEQYF.

The genes are TRBV7-9 and TRBJ1-1; D possibly corresponds to TRBD1 (6 bases). The CDR3 totals 15 residues. Germline lookup yields CDR1 SEHNR and CDR2 FQNEAQ (reference sequence). V was trimmed by 5 bases and J by 3 bases, leaving 16 bases between them. Here the CDR3 reads CASSLYREGHTEAFF. In nucleotides, the CDR3 is TGTGCCAGCAGCCTCTACAGGGAGGGCCACACTGAAGCTTTCTTT.

In DNA, the CDR3 is TGTGCCAGCAGTTTTCTGGGGGAGAGTGAAAAACTGTTTTTT. This encodes CASSFLGESEKLFF. The chain recombines TRBV28 with TRBJ1-4; a possible D gene is TRBD1 (5 bases). V was clipped by 3 bases and J by 7 bases, with 12 bases between them. CDR3 length equals 14 residues. Germline V gene sequence: CDR1 MDHEN, CDR2 SYDVKM.

The V gene is TRBV28, the J gene TRBJ2-2; unclear D gene. Looked up from germline, CDR1 is MDHEN and CDR2 is SYDVKM. Deletions cut 3 bases from V and 4 bases from J, with 12 bases between. The length of the CDR3 is 15 residues. The CDR3 region has the DNA TGTGCCAGCAGTTTTAGGTTCTGGAGCACCGGGGAGCTGTTTTTT. Translating it yields CASSFRFWSTGELFF.

V usage is TRBV10-3 and J usage is TRBJ2-7, with TRBD2 matching over 7 bases. The J segment lost 2 bases and the V segment lost 2 bases, leaving 9 bases of the junction unmatched. The CDR3 is 16 residues long. CDR1 is ENHRY and CDR2 is SYGVKD in the germline V gene. The CDR3 loop reads CAISEVASGLTYEQYF. As DNA, the CDR3 is TGTGCCATCAGTGAGGTGGCTAGCGGTCTCACCTACGAGCAGTACTTC.

The V gene is TRBV9, the J gene TRBJ1-1, with D perhaps matching TRBD1 (5 bases). The CDR3 covers 15 residues. Deletions cut 3 bases from V and 4 bases from J, with 16 bases between. The germline gives CDR1 SGDLS, CDR2 YYNGEE. CDR3 in DNA: TGTGCCAGCAGCGCTGGATCCGACGGGGGCACTGAAGCTTTCTTT. This gives the protein CASSAGSDGGTEAFF.

The J gene is TRBJ2-3, the V gene TRBV14; D not resolved. V lost 2 bases, J lost 6 bases, and 6 bases lay in between. The CDR3 has 12 residues. Germline V gives CDR1 SGHDN, CDR2 FVKESK. CDR3 DNA: TGTGCCAGCAGCCAATGGTCGGATACGCAGTATTTT. Its translation: CASSQWSDTQYF.

The gene calls are TRBV29-1 and TRBJ2-3, with TRBD2 matching 7 bases. CDR1 and CDR2 (germline): SQVTM, ANQGSEA. The CDR3 length is 16 residues. With V trimmed by 3 bases and J by 7 bases, 16 bases remained unmatched. In DNA, the CDR3 is TGCAGCGTTGATGGAGGACTAGGCAACCTGGGGAATACGCAGTATTTT. The encoded protein is CSVDGGLGNLGNTQYF.

This chain joins TRBV27 and TRBJ2-4; tentative D call: TRBD1 (6 bases). The germline V gene encodes CDR1 MNHEY and CDR2 SMNVEV (reference sequence). The CDR3 loop spans 18 amino acids. Trimming pared 2 bases from V and 3 bases from J, leaving 20 bases between. Written as DNA, the CDR3 is TGTGCCAGCAGTTTAAACTCCAGGGGATATGATGGCAAAAACATTCAGTACTTC. As protein: CASSLNSRGYDGKNIQYF.

The CDR3 region has the DNA TGTGCCAGCAGCTCCCCGAGTTTCGACAAAAACATTCAGTACTTC. Residues: CASSSPSFDKNIQYF. V is TRBV7-9 and J is TRBJ2-4, with unresolved D. This CDR3 is built from 15 residues. The germline V gene encodes CDR1 SEHNR and CDR2 FQNEAQ (reference sequence). The V end lost 4 bases, the J end lost 3 bases, and 13 bases lay between the germline ends.

The J gene is TRBJ2-5, the V gene TRBV5-1, with TRBD1 as a possible D gene (6 bases). CDR3 length equals 14 residues. Trimming stripped 3 bases from V and 5 bases from J, with 14 bases between. Germline V gene sequence: CDR1 SGHRS, CDR2 YFSETQ. CDR3: CASSSQGHLETQYF. CDR3 in DNA: TGCGCCAGCAGCTCGCAGGGACATTTGGAGACCCAGTACTTC.

This chain joins TRBV27 and TRBJ2-7; no clear D gene. V lost 3 bases and J lost 1, with 10 bases in between. The CDR3 has 14 residues. Germline V CDR1 and CDR2: MNHEY, SMNVEV (reference sequence). This CDR3 reads CASSFIGRSYEQYF. CDR3 nucleotides: TGTGCCAGCAGTTTTATCGGCAGGTCCTACGAGCAGTACTTC.